Shown below are 5 T cell receptor beta chains from a single sample sequenced in a study of cytomegalovirus exposure and HLA in healthy donors. The PCR contained 60 Vbeta and 13 Jbeta primers. Profiling relied on immunoSEQ multiplex PCR, and the TCRdb table lists in-frame clones only, not all of them. The sample records over 100,000 clones, around 70% being singletons. The specimen sequenced was PBMCs. These receptor sequences come from a young man in good health and CMV-seropositive.

The chain joins TRBV6-1 to TRBJ1-5; 9 bases agree with TRBD1. The ends lost 6 bases at V and 5 bases at J; junction bases unmatched: 5. Germline CDR1 reads MNHNS; CDR2 reads SASEGT. This CDR3 is 14 amino acids long. CDR3 nucleotides: TGTGCCAGCAGGGATACAGGGGGCCATCAGCCCCAGCATTTT. Translating it yields CASRDTGGHQPQHF.

This clone came up once. The chain combines TRBV2 with TRBJ2-1, with 10 positions matching TRBD2. With 7 bases clipped from V and 6 bases from J, the junction kept 6 bases outside the gene matches. The germline gives CDR1 SNHLY, CDR2 FYNNEI. This CDR3 has 14 amino acids. CDR3 region: CASNLAGVGNEQFF. The DNA for the CDR3 is TGTGCCAGCAACCTAGCGGGGGTTGGCAATGAGCAGTTCTTC.

This clone was seen more than once but under ten times. The rearrangement uses TRBV6-1 and TRBJ2-5; 7 positions agree with TRBD2. Germline CDR1 reads MNHNS; CDR2 reads SASEGT. V lost 6 bases and J lost 7; bases outside the gene matches: 11. CDR3 length: 14 residues. The DNA for the CDR3 is TGTGCCAGCAGCCACCCGGGGGGACTTGGGACCCAGTACTTC. This encodes CASSHPGGLGTQYF.

V gene TRBV28 combines with J gene TRBJ2-3, with 9 bases matching TRBD2. V shed 7 bases and J 4 bases; nucleotides not matched to a gene: 12. CDR1 and CDR2 (germline): MDHEN, SYDVKM. The CDR3 runs to 16 residues. The DNA for the CDR3 is TGTGCCAGCAAGTCGAGCCGCGGGGGGGCAGCAGATACGCAGTATTTT. This gives the protein CASKSSRGGAADTQYF.

The chain links TRBV5-5 to TRBJ2-7; 8 nucleotides agree with TRBD2. The germline V gene encodes CDR1 SGHKS and CDR2 YYEKEE (reference sequence). Trimming took 3 bases from V and 0 from J; bases not matched to a gene: 5. The length of the CDR3 is 15 residues. CDR3 DNA: TGTGCCAGCAGCTGGGGGGCGGGGGGCTCCTACGAGCAGTACTTC. Translation: CASSWGAGGSYEQYF.